The 22 T cell receptor beta chains presented below share a single source sample, sequenced in a study of T cells expressing NK-cell markers. Reanalyzing the 5' RACE reads, TCRdb keeps one entry per CDR3 protein, without DNA. The table lists some 340,000 distinct CDR3 sequences. Sequenced sample: blood T cells: a sorted CD56 or NKG2C T cell subset, CD4+ or CD8+ T cells, or bulk PBMC T cells (not recorded which). All receptors derive from a man aged 18-75 years in good health.

The chain recombines TRBV23-1 with TRBJ2-3; TCRdb picks TRBD2, but there is no DNA to check that call. TRBV23-1 is filed as an ORF, its function uncertain. The CDR3 sequence is 15 residues long. The CDR3 is CASRLGLAGSDTQYF.

V and J are TRBV13 and TRBJ2-7; the TCRdb call, TRBD1, lacks DNA for checking. The CDR3 length is 14 residues. Germline CDR1 and CDR2: PRHDT and FYEKMQ (reference sequence). The CDR3 region is CASRRKGQAYEQYF.

The chain combines TRBV2 with TRBJ2-2; TCRdb calls TRBD1, which cannot be checked without DNA. The CDR3 sequence is 19 residues long. Germline CDR1 and CDR2: SNHLY and FYNNEI. The CDR3 reads CASSEALPGGVWDTGELFF.

J is TRBJ2-5 and V is TRBV9; as DNA is missing, the TRBD2 call by TCRdb cannot be tested. The V gene's germline CDR1 is SGDLS and CDR2 YYNGEE. The CDR3 loop spans 15 amino acids. The CDR3 region is CASSPGLAQRGTQYF.

The gene calls are TRBV5-1 and TRBJ2-1; the D call from TCRdb, TRBD1, cannot be confirmed without DNA. CDR3 size: 15 residues. The V gene's germline CDR1 is SGHRS and CDR2 YFSETQ. CDR3 amino acids: CASSLRTGIIDEQFF.

V usage is TRBV2 and J usage is TRBJ2-7; TCRdb's assignment of TRBD1 cannot be checked, as there is no DNA. CDR3 length: 14 residues. Germline V CDR1 and CDR2: SNHLY, FYNNEI. CDR3 in amino acids: CASSDHGGSDEQYF.

The chain employs TRBV6-5 and TRBJ2-7; TCRdb's D call of TRBD2 is untestable without DNA. This CDR3 comprises 15 residues. Germline loops: CDR1 MNHEY, CDR2 SVGAGI. The CDR3 here is CASSFKVTGNYEQYF.

This chain connects TRBV7-8 to TRBJ1-1. CDR1 SGHVS and CDR2 FQNEAQ come from the germline V gene. The CDR3 consists of 16 residues. The CDR3 protein is CASSLSTGYMNTEAFF.

The rearrangement joins TRBV5-1 to TRBJ2-4. This CDR3 has 16 residues. The V gene's germline CDR1 is SGHRS and CDR2 YFSETQ. The CDR3 sequence is CASSLGEFSAKNIQYF.

CDR3: CASSVRDGYNEQFF. The chain has TRBV9 and TRBJ2-1; TCRdb returns TRBD1, unconfirmable since there is no DNA. CDR1 SGDLS and CDR2 YYNGEE come from the germline V gene. The CDR3 covers 14 residues.

The chain has TRBV12-3 or TRBV12-4 and TRBJ2-3; the D gene TCRdb calls, TRBD2, cannot be checked with no DNA. The CDR3 runs 16 residues. The CDR3 loop reads CASSLGGGLNTDTQYF.

J is TRBJ2-3 and V is TRBV6-5; TCRdb lists TRBD2, though no DNA is available to test this call. The CDR3 loop spans 16 amino acids. Germline V gene sequence: CDR1 MNHEY, CDR2 SVGAGI. The CDR3: CASRAWEGYGTDTQYF.

V is TRBV7-2 and J is TRBJ1-5. CDR3 length equals 16 residues. CDR1 and CDR2 (germline): SGHTA, FQGNSA. CDR3 sequence reads: CASSDQLHRVGQPQHF.

The chain is built from TRBV7-3 and TRBJ2-5; TCRdb proposes TRBD2, but this gene call is untestable without DNA. Germline loops: CDR1 SGHTA, CDR2 FQGTGA. The CDR3 is 16 amino acids. CDR3 in amino acids: CASSSLTSGGGETQYF. Full variable domain (outside the CDR3, taken from reference TRBV7-3 and TRBJ2-5): GAGVSQTPSNKVTEKGKYVELRCDPISGHTALYWYRQSLGQGPEFLIYFQGTGAADDSGLPNDRFFAVRPEGSVSTLKIQRTERGDSAVYLCASSSLTSGGGETQYFGPGTRLLVL.

This chain connects TRBV12-3 or TRBV12-4 to TRBJ2-2; TCRdb's assignment of TRBD2 cannot be checked, as there is no DNA. The CDR3 consists of 15 residues. CDR3 loop: CASSHQRGGLGELFF.

The V gene is TRBV14, the J gene TRBJ2-1; TCRdb picks TRBD1, but there is no DNA to check that call. Germline V CDR1 and CDR2: SGHDN, FVKESK. The CDR3 is 17 amino acids. CDR3 sequence reads: CASSHLPGQGFHNEQFF.

The chain combines TRBV27 with TRBJ2-7. The CDR3 runs to 14 residues. Germline V gene data show CDR1 as MNHEY and CDR2 as SMNVEV (reference sequence). The CDR3 loop is CASRERSIVHEQYF.

The chain joins TRBV3-1 to TRBJ1-2. The V gene's germline CDR1 is LGHDT and CDR2 YNNKEL (reference sequence). CDR3 size: 15 residues. This CDR3 is CASSQSRTAYYGYTF. The full variable domain, completed using reference TRBV3-1 and TRBJ1-2, is DTAVSQTPKYLVTQMGNDKSIKCEQNLGHDTMYWYKQDSKKFLKIMFSYNNKELIINETVPNRFSPKSPDKAHLNLHINSLELGDSAVYFCASSQSRTAYYGYTFGSGTRLTVV.

The chain recombines TRBV7-9 with TRBJ2-7; TCRdb outputs TRBD1, but without DNA this stays unchecked. The CDR3 contains 19 residues. CDR1 and CDR2 from the germline V gene are SEHNR and FQNEAQ (reference sequence). The CDR3 region is CASSLVGRGNLFKRYEQYF.

The chain couples TRBV5-5 to TRBJ2-5; TCRdb lists TRBD1, though no DNA is available to test this call. The germline V gene encodes CDR1 SGHKS and CDR2 YYEKEE (reference sequence). The CDR3 is made up of 16 amino acids. The CDR3 is CASSSRRLAREETQYF.

This sequence joins TRBV28 and TRBJ2-3; TCRdb picks TRBD1, but there is no DNA to check that call. Looked up from germline, CDR1 is MDHEN and CDR2 is SYDVKM. CDR3 length: 14 amino acids. CDR3 region: CASSTQTGGDTQYF.

The chain recombines TRBV24-1 with TRBJ1-2. This CDR3 contains 15 residues. CDR1 and CDR2 from the germline V gene are KGHDR and SFDVKD. The CDR3 protein is CATSDSRRSTYGYTF.